The 3 T cell receptor beta chains presented below share a single source sample, sequenced in a study of cytomegalovirus exposure and HLA in healthy donors. The PCR was carried out with 60 Vbeta primers and 13 Jbeta primers. Measured with immunoSEQ multiplex PCR; TCRdb has only the in-frame clones, and not every one. The sample gives some 70,000 clones, under 80% of which show up once; less than 15% is in the top ten. The material sequenced was PBMCs. These receptors were collected from a male donor in good health and CMV-seropositive.

This clone was found a few times. J is TRBJ1-2 and V is TRBV5-4, with 9 bases that match TRBD1. CDR3 length: 16 amino acids. Trimming at V came to 4 bases and at J to 4 bases, leaving 11 bases not matched to a gene. CDR1 and CDR2 (germline): SGHNT, YYREEE (reference sequence). The CDR3 reads CASSRDRGSSSYGYTF. Here the CDR3 DNA reads TGTGCCAGCAGCCGCGACAGGGGGAGTAGTAGCTATGGCTACACCTTC.

The CDR3 nucleotides read TGTGCCAGCAGCGCGCCGACAGGGCTCAGCTCCTACAATGAGCAGTTCTTC. Encoded protein: CASSAPTGLSSYNEQFF. The chain links TRBV11-3 to TRBJ2-1; TRBD1 aligns across 7 bases. Germline lookup yields CDR1 SGHNT and CDR2 YENEEA. The junction had 10 bases not matched to a gene; V was cut back by 5 bases and J by 0 bases. The CDR3 extends over 17 amino acids.

This clone was detected only once. The chain employs TRBV6-5 and TRBJ1-2, with D possibly matching TRBD1 (5 bases). Germline V lookup: CDR1 MNHEY, CDR2 SVGAGI. V was trimmed by 4 bases and J by 13 bases, leaving 19 bases between them. This CDR3 has 13 amino acids. As DNA, the CDR3 is TGTGCCAGCAGTTCGTATGGGAAGGGGATGGGCACCTTC. Translating it yields CASSSYGKGMGTF.